This TCR beta chain was profiled in a study of blood T cell repertoires in COVID-19. The protocol was immunoSEQ multiplex PCR, while the TCRdb copy is restricted to in-frame clones and leaves out a portion. This table holds under 400,000 clones, more than 70% found once. The CDR3 runs 16 residues. Germline V gene lookup returns CDR1 SGHTA and CDR2 FQGNSA. Trimming left V 5 bases short and J 1 base short, with 16 bases between. The sequence was collected from a woman aged 25 to 39 with COVID-19, enrolled during active disease. The chain couples TRBV7-2 to TRBJ2-3; D ambiguous. Sequences were obtained from peripheral blood. CDR3 sequence: CASSLTVWAGTDTQYF. DNA for the CDR3: TGTGCCAGCAGCCTCACAGTTTGGGCCGGCACAGATACGCAGTATTTT. The variable domain in full, completed from reference TRBV7-2 and TRBJ2-3, reads GAGVSQSPSNKVTEKGKDVELRCDPISGHTALYWYRQSLGQGLEFLIYFQGNSAPDKSGLPSDRFSAERTGGSVSTLTIQRTQQEDSAVYLCASSLTVWAGTDTQYFGPGTRLTVL.